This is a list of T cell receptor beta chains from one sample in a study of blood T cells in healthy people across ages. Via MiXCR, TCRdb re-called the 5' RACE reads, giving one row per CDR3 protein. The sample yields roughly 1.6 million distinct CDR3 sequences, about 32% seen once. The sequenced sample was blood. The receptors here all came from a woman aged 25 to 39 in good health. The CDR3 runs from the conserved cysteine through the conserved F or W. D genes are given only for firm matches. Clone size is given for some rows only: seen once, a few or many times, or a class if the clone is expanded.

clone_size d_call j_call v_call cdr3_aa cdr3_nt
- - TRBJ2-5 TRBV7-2 CASGLIGLMGTQYF TGTGCCAGCGGCTTGATCGGGCTCATGGGGACCCAGTACTTC
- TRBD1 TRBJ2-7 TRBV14 CASSPNPGQGSSYEQYF TGTGCCAGCAGCCCAAATCCGGGACAGGGGTCCTCCTACGAGCAGTACTTC
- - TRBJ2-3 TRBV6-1 CASSEWVGGTDTQYF TGTGCCAGCAGTGAATGGGTCGGGGGCACAGATACGCAGTATTTT
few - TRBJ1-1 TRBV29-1 CSVTSTLNTEAFF TGCAGCGTTACGAGTACTCTGAACACTGAAGCTTTCTTT
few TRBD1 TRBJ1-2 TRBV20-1 CSAPQGWDGYTF TGCAGTGCGCCACAGGGGTGGGATGGCTACACCTTC
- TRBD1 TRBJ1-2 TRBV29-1 CSVIQTGSIYGYTF TGCAGCGTTATCCAGACAGGGTCCATCTATGGCTACACCTTC
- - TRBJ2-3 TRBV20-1 CSASGTGDAQYF TGCAGTGCTAGCGGAACGGGAGATGCGCAGTATTTT
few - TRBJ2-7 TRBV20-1 CSARDRDGTWIHEQYF TGCAGTGCTAGAGATCGGGACGGGACTTGGATCCACGAGCAGTACTTC
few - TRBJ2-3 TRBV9 CASSVGSGGETPDTQYF TGTGCCAGCAGCGTAGGAAGTGGGGGCGAGACCCCCGATACGCAGTATTTT
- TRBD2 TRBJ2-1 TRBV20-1 CGAREGAGGHNEQFF TGCGGTGCTAGAGAAGGAGCGGGGGGACACAATGAGCAGTTCTTC
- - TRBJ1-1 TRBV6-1 CASITTGLNTEAFF TGTGCCAGCATTACGACGGGATTGAACACTGAAGCTTTCTTT
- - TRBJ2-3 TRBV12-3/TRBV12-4 CASSPRNGLRDTQYF TGTGCCAGCAGCCCGCGGAACGGGCTGCGGGATACGCAGTATTTT
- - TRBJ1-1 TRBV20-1 CSSGAGANTEAFF TGCAGCTCCGGGGCGGGGGCGAACACTGAAGCTTTCTTT
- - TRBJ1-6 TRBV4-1 CASSQDSGSPLHF TGCGCCAGCAGCCAGGACAGTGGCTCACCCCTCCACTTT
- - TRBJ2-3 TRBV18 CASSRLSGRLSQYF TGTGCCAGCTCACGACTTTCGGGTAGACTATCGCAGTATTTT
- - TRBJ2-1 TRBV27 CASSSRLSSSYNEQFF TGTGCCAGCAGTTCCCGACTAAGCTCATCCTACAATGAGCAGTTCTTC
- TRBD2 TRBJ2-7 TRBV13 CASSFVGLAGPYEQYF TGTGCCAGCAGCTTTGTGGGACTAGCGGGGCCCTACGAGCAGTACTTC
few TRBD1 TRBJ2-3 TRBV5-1 CASSPLTGVLDTQYF TGCGCCAGCAGCCCCCTGACAGGGGTTCTAGATACGCAGTATTTT
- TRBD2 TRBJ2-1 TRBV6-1 CAGGLAGGLYNEQFF TGTGCCGGCGGACTAGCGGGGGGTCTCTACAATGAGCAGTTCTTC
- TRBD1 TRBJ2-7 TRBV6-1 CASPKDRGVGEQYF TGTGCCAGCCCGAAGGACAGGGGGGTAGGCGAGCAGTACTTC
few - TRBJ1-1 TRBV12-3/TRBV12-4 CASSFGQYTEAFF TGTGCCAGCAGTTTCGGGCAGTACACTGAAGCTTTCTTT
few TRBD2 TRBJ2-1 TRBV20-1 CSALSGSDEQFF TGCAGTGCCCTTAGCGGGAGCGATGAGCAGTTCTTC
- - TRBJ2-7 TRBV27 CASKGRPVSYEQYF TGTGCCAGCAAGGGTAGGCCCGTCTCCTACGAGCAGTACTTC
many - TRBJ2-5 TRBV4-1 CASSQEGERETQYF TGCGCCAGCAGCCAAGAGGGGGAGCGGGAGACCCAGTACTTC
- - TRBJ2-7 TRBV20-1 CSARDRISYDQYF TGCAGTGCTAGAGATCGAATCAGCTACGATCAGTACTTC
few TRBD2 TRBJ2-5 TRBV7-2 CASSIGTSGGARETQYF TGTGCCAGCAGTATAGGCACTAGCGGGGGGGCTAGGGAGACCCAGTACTTC
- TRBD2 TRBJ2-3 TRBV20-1 CSANIAGAATDTQYF TGCAGTGCTAACATAGCGGGGGCAGCCACAGATACGCAGTATTTT
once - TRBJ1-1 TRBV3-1 CASSQDRVRMNTEAFF TGTGCCAGCAGCCAAGATCGGGTCCGGATGAACACTGAAGCTTTCTTT
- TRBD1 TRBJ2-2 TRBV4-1 CASSQYYRGNTGELFF TGCGCCAGCAGCCAATACTACAGGGGGAACACCGGGGAGCTGTTTTTT
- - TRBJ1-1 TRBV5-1 CASSLDAGPRGDFF TGCGCCAGCAGCTTGGACGCGGGGCCCAGAGGTGATTTCTTT
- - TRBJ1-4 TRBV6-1 CASSEYITTGEKLFF TGTGCCAGCAGTGAATACATCACCACTGGTGAAAAACTGTTTTTT
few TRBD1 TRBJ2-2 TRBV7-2 CASSQGQENTGELFF TGTGCCAGCAGCCAAGGACAGGAGAACACCGGGGAGCTGTTTTTT
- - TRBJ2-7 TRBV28 CASSSKRRYEQYF TGTGCCAGCAGTTCAAAACGTCGCTACGAGCAGTACTTC
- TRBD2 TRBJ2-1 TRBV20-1 CSARVLAGEGYNEQFF TGCAGTGCTAGGGTTCTAGCGGGAGAAGGGTACAATGAGCAGTTCTTC
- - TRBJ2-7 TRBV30 CAWSVRRPIYEQYF TGTGCCTGGAGTGTACGGCGCCCTATATACGAGCAGTACTTC